This T cell receptor beta chain is drawn from a study of CD8 T cells in ankylosing spondylitis. Study-wide points: Within ankylosing spondylitis blood, a TCR beta motif made up of several highly homologous variants appeared to be characteristic. Before this, some motif variants had been reported in reactive arthritis synovial fluid and blood.

Losses at the gene ends were 2 bases for V and 7 bases for J; bases not matched to a gene: 15. This CDR3 is 18 amino acids long. TCRdb independently ran MiXCR on the 5' RACE reads; one entry per CDR3 protein. The sample records roughly 700,000 distinct CDR3 sequences, roughly 19% being singletons. A note on this clonotype: Its cognate antigen is unknown.

The TCR originated in a male donor with ankylosing spondylitis. The chain recombines TRBV12-3 or TRBV12-4 with TRBJ2-1; TRBD2 matches 9 bases. The sequencing input was blood, either unsorted or a sorted T cell fraction (not recorded which). CDR3 region: CASSLSLLLAGPRNEQFF. DNA of the CDR3: TGTGCCAGCAGTTTAAGTCTGTTGCTAGCGGGGCCCCGGAATGAGCAGTTCTTC.